The clone carrying this T cell receptor beta chain was recorded many times. Its antigen is undetermined. The data originate from a study of T-cell memory formation after mild COVID-19. Across the study: Among the donors, TCR clusters were largely specific to each donor.

The CDR3 sequence is 15 residues long. V lost 2 bases and J 3 bases, leaving 11 bases between the germline ends. Germline V CDR1 and CDR2: SGHTA, FQGNSA. TCRdb recomputed calls from the 5' RACE reads with MiXCR, one row per CDR3 protein. Of approximately 480,000 distinct CDR3 sequences detected, 15% to 20% appear once; the ten largest clones hold about 12%. Findings and limits, study-wide: A balance of CD4 and CD8 characterized clones contracting day 15 to 85, whereas later expanders leaned CD4+.

Sequencing was performed on PBMCs or a T cell subset sorted from them (not recorded which). The receptor was isolated from an adult woman who had mild COVID-19 (a few samples of this study predate the infection). Cell type and time point are not known. V usage is TRBV7-2 and J usage is TRBJ1-5, with D unresolved. This CDR3 reads CASSLFLDLNQPQHF. DNA for the CDR3: TGTGCCAGCAGCTTATTTCTGGACCTCAATCAGCCCCAGCATTTT.